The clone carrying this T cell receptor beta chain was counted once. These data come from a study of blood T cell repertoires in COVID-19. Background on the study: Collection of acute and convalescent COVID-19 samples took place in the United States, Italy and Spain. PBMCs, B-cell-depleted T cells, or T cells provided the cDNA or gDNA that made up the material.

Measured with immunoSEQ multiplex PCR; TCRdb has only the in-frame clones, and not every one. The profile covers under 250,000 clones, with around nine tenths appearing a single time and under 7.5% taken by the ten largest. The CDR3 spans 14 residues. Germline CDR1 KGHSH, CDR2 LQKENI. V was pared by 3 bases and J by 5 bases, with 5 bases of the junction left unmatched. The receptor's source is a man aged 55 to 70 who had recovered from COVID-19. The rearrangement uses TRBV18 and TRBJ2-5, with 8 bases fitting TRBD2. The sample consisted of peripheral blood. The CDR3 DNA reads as TGTGCCAGCTCACCCACGGGGGGGCCGGAGACCCAGTACTTC. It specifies CASSPTGGPETQYF.